A selection of T cell receptor beta chains follows, all from one sample in a study of long-term antiretroviral therapy in people with HIV. Sequenced by immunoSEQ multiplex PCR; TCRdb stores in-frame clones only, minus some. Found here are about 40,000 clones, roughly four fifths of them singletons; the top ten hold 6.2%. Sample: unsorted PBMCs, taken 1 year after starting antiretroviral therapy. Source of these receptors: a young man with HIV. The CDR3 runs from the conserved cysteine through the conserved F or W.

TRBV9 | CASSAGRDSRQETQYF
TRBV19 | CASGAGPSYEQYF
TRBV5-4 | CASSLGTGEVGTEAFF
TRBV2 | CASSEAPKGYNEQFF
TRBV9 | CASSEGGAGGPKGSYNEQFF
TRBV6-6 | CASSPLPDIVPGELFF
TRBV5-1 | CASSTGLAGARTDTQYF
TRBV27 | CASSFSGVYNEQFF
TRBV5-5 | CASSLARANEKLFF
TRBV9 | CASSPGPPGDEQYF